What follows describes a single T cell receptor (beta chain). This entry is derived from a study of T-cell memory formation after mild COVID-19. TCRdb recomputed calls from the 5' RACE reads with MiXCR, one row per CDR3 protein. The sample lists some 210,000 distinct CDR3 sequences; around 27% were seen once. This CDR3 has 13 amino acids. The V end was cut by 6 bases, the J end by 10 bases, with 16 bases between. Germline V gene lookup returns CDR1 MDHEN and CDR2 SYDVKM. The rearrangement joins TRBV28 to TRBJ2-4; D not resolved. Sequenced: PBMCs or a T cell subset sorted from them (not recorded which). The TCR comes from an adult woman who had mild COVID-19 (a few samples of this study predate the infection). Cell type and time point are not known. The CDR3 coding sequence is TGTGCCAGCAGCTTTGGAAGGCTCGTAATTCAGTACTTC. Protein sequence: CASSFGRLVIQYF.